The source of this T cell receptor beta chain is a study of blood T cell repertoires in COVID-19 (dated by TCRdb to 2019 to 2021). Regarding the complete study: Collaborator samples came from the United States, Italy and Spain and covered acute and convalescent phases of COVID-19. The dataset comprised deeply sampled blood TCRbeta repertoires from subjects exposed to, actively infected with, or recovered from COVID-19. Where HLA class I and class II types were available, the types were taken from metadata supplied by the sample provider, not from assay-based typing. The sample metadata nearly always contained a de-identified subject ID, COVID-19 status, age in years and sex. The samples were drawn from two sources: the first 160 participants of the ongoing ImmuneRACE study, and fewer than 1,500 subjects contributed by 6 global collaborators. The prospective study material was composed of cDNA or gDNA derived from T cells, B-cell-depleted T cells, or PBMCs. A freely available public database, intended as a resource for researchers studying the immune response to SARS-CoV-2, is where the repertoires were released. Summary of the overall study and its limitations: The quantity of clinical and demographic metadata differed by source and by participant and was supplied without curation.

With respect to this clone: The target of this receptor is not known. The input lacks base qualities; no much larger clone sits a single base away.

TCRbeta CDR3 regions were amplified from genomic DNA by means of the immunoSEQ Assay, a bias-controlled multiplex PCR. On the authors' methods: Within the assay, amplification of reference gene primers was used to estimate how many nucleated cells each sample contained. Sequence reads were collapsed and filtered to measure the absolute abundance of every unique TCRbeta CDR3 rearrangement. For each sample, productive Simpson clonality was calculated as the square root of Simpson's diversity index across productive rearrangements. Held by TCRdb, this immuneACCESS table contains in-frame sequences only and omits some clones. Under half of the omission traces to an unresolved V gene where checked; the cause of the rest is unknown. The V and J calls and clone size were taken over from that table, and D and trimming were inferred from the DNA. Here the sample has around 140,000 clones; 81% occur a single time. The top ten constitute 8.4% of the sample.

The collaborating institutions used their own protocols to collect whole blood in K2EDTA tubes. For TCRbeta analysis, collaborator samples were shipped as frozen whole blood, as isolated PBMCs, or as DNA extracted from either sample type. The source of this sequence is a woman aged 60-75 years with active or convalescent COVID-19. Sequenced material: peripheral blood.

The encoded CDR3 is CASGWGLSEAFF. The nucleotides read TGTGCCAGCGGATGGGGGCTGAGTGAAGCTTTCTTT. The rearrangement joined TRBV6-5 to TRBJ1-1; a tentative D match to TRBD1 spans 6 bases. According to the germline V gene, CDR1 reads MNHEY and CDR2 reads SVGAGI. V loses 8 bases, J loses 7 bases, and the germline ends lie 14 bases apart. Including the terminal cysteine and phenylalanine, the CDR3 comprises 12 residues. Solely the CDR3 DNA is kept, with 36 bases framed from the first base.